Here is one T cell receptor beta chain with its context. Its antigen is undetermined. The record originates from a study of cytomegalovirus exposure and HLA in healthy donors. Overall study findings and caveats: As was reported, the classifier diagnosed cytomegalovirus status with high specificity and sensitivity. The study designated some 180 TCR beta chains cytomegalovirus-associated.

The data were produced by immunoSEQ multiplex PCR, yet TCRdb's version contains in-frame clones alone and is incomplete. The repertoire holds over 200,000 clones, with around four fifths as singletons. CDR3 length equals 14 residues. After removal of 4 bases from V and 2 bases from J, the junction contained 5 bases not matched to a gene. Germline V lookup: CDR1 MNHEY, CDR2 SMNVEV (reference sequence). Sequencing was done on a sample of PBMCs. The chain is built from TRBV27 and TRBJ2-7; 7 bases align to TRBD1. This TCR was sampled from a woman in her twenties or thirties in good health and CMV-seropositive. This CDR3 is CASSSRTGAYEQYF. In nucleotides, the CDR3 is TGTGCCAGCAGTTCTAGGACAGGCGCCTACGAGCAGTACTTC.